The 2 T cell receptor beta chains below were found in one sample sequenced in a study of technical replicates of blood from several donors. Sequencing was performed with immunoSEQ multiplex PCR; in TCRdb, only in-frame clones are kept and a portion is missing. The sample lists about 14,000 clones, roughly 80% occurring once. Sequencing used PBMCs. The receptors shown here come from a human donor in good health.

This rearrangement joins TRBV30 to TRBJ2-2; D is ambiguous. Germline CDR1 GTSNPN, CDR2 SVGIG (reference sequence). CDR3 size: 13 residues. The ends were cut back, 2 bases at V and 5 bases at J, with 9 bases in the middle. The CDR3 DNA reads TGTGCCTGGAGTAGGAGAATTACCGGGGAGCTGTTTTTT. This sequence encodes CAWSRRITGELFF.

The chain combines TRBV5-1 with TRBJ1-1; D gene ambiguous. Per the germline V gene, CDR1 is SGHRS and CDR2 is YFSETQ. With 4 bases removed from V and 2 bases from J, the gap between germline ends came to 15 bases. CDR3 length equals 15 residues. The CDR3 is CASSTLGPGNTEAFF. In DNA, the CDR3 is TGCGCCAGCAGCACCTTGGGCCCCGGAAACACTGAAGCTTTCTTT.